The clone carrying this T cell receptor (beta chain) was counted between two and nine times. The data were obtained in a study of blood T cells in healthy people across ages. V was clipped by 6 bases and J by 4 bases; unmatched bases: 8. This CDR3 comprises 15 residues. A second PCR of about 7 to 12 cycles used a sample-barcoded 5' primer and a J-beta primer mix. TCRdb independently ran MiXCR on the 5' RACE reads; one entry per CDR3 protein. Of around 520,000 distinct CDR3 sequences in the sample, about 29% are singletons; the top ten hold approximately 3.6%. These same records also appear under a second study, on T cells of mothers and their children.

The sample was blood. The rearrangement uses TRBV12-3 or TRBV12-4 and TRBJ1-1, with 10 bases that match TRBD1. The origin of this receptor is a boy younger than 10 in good health. Here the CDR3 reads CASRQTGTGATEAFF. DNA of the CDR3: TGTGCCAGCAGACAGACCGGGACAGGGGCCACTGAAGCTTTCTTT.